This T cell receptor (beta chain) derives from a study of cytotoxic CD8 clonotypes in ibrutinib-treated CLL (dated by TCRdb to the early 2020s). For the study in its entirety: The cohort included some 14 treatment-naive and some 10 relapsed/refractory patients; 17 were IGHV unmutated. Partial responses were observed in about 25 patients and complete responses in 2; after a median follow-up of around 68 months, remission was maintained in around 14 patients and progression was observed in approximately twelve. Samples at response were collected after a median of roughly twelve months of treatment, with a range of about 6 to 36 months. An average of 255,043 productive templates and 94,082 productive rearrangements was obtained per sample. Longitudinal samples were obtainable from about 30% of the roughly 90 participants in the trial. Cryopreserved peripheral blood mononuclear cells were collected before treatment, at response, and at either disease progression or sustained remission. All remission and progressive disease samples were collected while patients were still receiving ibrutinib.

The germline V gene sets CDR1 to SGHRS and CDR2 to YFSETQ. V is clipped by 0 bases and J by 5 bases, and the sequence between their germline boundaries is 16 bases long. CDR3 length: 16 amino acids, cysteine to phenylalanine. The read is trimmed to its CDR3 DNA, 48 bases read in frame from base 1. This clone was picked up a small number of times. The antigen it recognizes is unknown. It has no much larger one-base neighbor in the sample; base qualities were not kept. What the study reported, not specific to this receptor: Clonality rose at ibrutinib response, remained stable during sustained remission, and dropped back toward baseline at progression. Baseline clonality was found to be higher than that of age-matched healthy donors and was strongly correlated with circulating CD8+ T-cell counts. Sampling times were not matched between sustained-remission and progressing patients, and lymph node repertoires were not studied. Public clonotypes were rare and either shrank or stayed stable during treatment, and the rise in clonality at ibrutinib response reflected expansion of private clonotypes.

The goal of deep resolution MiSeq sequencing was a depth between 1 in 1 million and 1 in 200,000 T cells, and coverage averaged 10x per clonotype. The immunoSEQ hsTCRB Kit was used to generate TCR beta libraries. The authors' pipeline ran thus. ImmunoSEQ Data Assistant and ImmunoSEQ Analyzer were used for data analysis, and V, D and J genes were assigned according to IMGT definitions. Clonality, which ranges from 0 to 1, was calculated as one minus the normalized Shannon entropy of productive rearrangement frequencies. Public clonotype analysis was restricted to overrepresented clonotypes comprising at least 0.05% of each patient's repertoire. Some 13 age-matched healthy donor repertoires from immuneACCESS served as clonality controls. TCRdb's version of the immuneACCESS table is confined to in-frame rearrangements and falls short of the full clone set. An unresolved V gene accounts for under half of the shortfall where checked; the remainder is of unknown origin. V, J and clone size are those of that table, while D and trimming were read from the DNA. This sample has roughly 51,000 clones in its table, and approximately 51% of those were observed once. The top ten clones comprise approximately 30% of the sample.

According to the study, the label for this sample's time point signals: 12 months on ibrutinib. For TCR beta library preparation, roughly 2.1 micrograms of genomic DNA was extracted from cryopreserved PBMCs. Longitudinal blood samples from CLL patients receiving ibrutinib monotherapy were subjected to high-throughput TCR beta sequencing. The patients took part in an open-label, single-center phase 2 trial of ibrutinib monotherapy. Here the chain combines TRBV5-1 and TRBJ2-3; the D region possibly corresponds to TRBD2 (6 bases align). Sequenced here: PBMCs, sampled after 12 months of ibrutinib treatment. The origin of this receptor is a human donor with chronic lymphocytic leukemia. The base sequence is TGCGCCAGCAGCTTGGCCAGGGACTCTCAGATAGATACGCAGTATTTT. Its protein reads: CASSLARDSQIDTQYF.